Following are 6 T cell receptor beta chains from one sample sequenced in a study of OX40 agonist ivuxolimab in advanced cancers. Clones were sequenced by immunoSEQ multiplex PCR, and TCRdb holds only the in-frame ones, with some missing. Of more than 80,000 clones in the sample, over 75% were seen once. Source: CD4+ or CD8+ T cells sorted from blood, taken in a trial of the OX40 agonist ivuxolimab. The receptors derive from an adult with an advanced solid tumor such as melanoma, head and neck, liver or kidney cancer.

The CDR3 is CASSLASGVTYEQYF. CDR3 coding DNA: TGTGCCAGCAGCTTAGCTAGCGGGGTCACCTACGAGCAGTACTTC. The genes are TRBV7-2 and TRBJ2-7; 8 nucleotides agree with TRBD2. The germline V gene encodes CDR1 SGHTA and CDR2 FQGNSA. The CDR3 extends over 15 amino acids. The ends lost 0 bases at V and 2 bases at J; junction bases unmatched: 3.

This chain uses TRBV7-9 with TRBJ1-4; TRBD1 aligns across 7 bases. Looked up from germline, CDR1 is SEHNR and CDR2 is FQNEAQ (reference sequence). CDR3 length equals 15 residues. V trimming: 5 bases; J trimming: 5 bases; junction bases outside the gene matches: 8. The chain's CDR3 is CASSPTTGQNEKLFF. DNA for the CDR3: TGTGCCAGCAGCCCGACGACAGGGCAAAATGAAAAACTGTTTTTT.

The chain couples TRBV28 to TRBJ1-5, with D possibly TRBD1 on 5 matching bases. The CDR3 extends over 16 amino acids. Germline CDR1 is MDHEN and CDR2 is SYDVKM. V was pared by 8 bases and J by 1 base, with 18 bases between. The CDR3 region has the DNA TGTGCCAGCGGTGGCGCGGCCGGGGCGAGCAATCAGCCCCAGCATTTT. Its protein product is CASGGAAGASNQPQHF. Full variable domain (remainder filled in from reference TRBV28 and TRBJ1-5): DVKVTQSSRYLVKRTGEKVFLECVQDMDHENMFWYRQDPGLGLRLIYFSYDVKMKEKGDIPEGYSVSREKKERFSLILESASTNQTSMYLCASGGAAGASNQPQHFGDGTRLSIL.

The chain joins TRBV7-9 to TRBJ2-5, with a weak D call TRBD2 (7 bases). The ends were cut back, 0 bases at V and 5 bases at J, with 10 bases in the middle. Per the germline V gene, CDR1 is SEHNR and CDR2 is FQNEAQ (reference sequence). This CDR3 region has 14 residues. The CDR3 is CASSLAGGLETQYF. The CDR3 DNA follows: TGTGCCAGCAGCTTAGCGGGGGGGCTGGAGACCCAGTACTTC. Filled out from reference TRBV7-9 and TRBJ2-5, the complete variable domain reads DTGVSQNPRHKITKRGQNVTFRCDPISEHNRLYWYRQTLGQGPEFLTYFQNEAQLEKSRLLSDRFSAERPKGSFSTLEIQRTEQGDSAMYLCASSLAGGLETQYFGPGTRLLVL.

V is TRBV7-9 and J is TRBJ2-3, with D unresolved. The CDR3 runs to 11 residues. Deletions cut 5 bases from V and 3 bases from J, with 3 bases between. Germline V gene data show CDR1 as SEHNR and CDR2 as FQNEAQ (reference sequence). The CDR3 sequence: CASSETDTQYF. DNA for the CDR3: TGTGCCAGCAGCGAGACAGATACGCAGTATTTT.

This chain joins TRBV6-5 and TRBJ2-3; unclear D gene. V was shortened by 4 bases and J by 2 bases, with 7 bases between the two germline ends. Germline V CDR1 and CDR2: MNHEY, SVGAGI. This CDR3 comprises 13 residues. The CDR3 here is CASSWQITDTQYF. In DNA, the CDR3 is TGTGCCAGCAGTTGGCAAATCACAGATACGCAGTATTTT.